These T cell receptor beta chains were read from a single sample in a study of blood T cell repertoires in COVID-19. The repertoire was sequenced with immunoSEQ multiplex PCR; TCRdb's copy has only in-frame clones and lacks some. The repertoire consists of about 210,000 clones, with approximately 90% occurring once and the leading ten covering 0.72%. The sample comprised peripheral blood. These receptor sequences come from a man in his forties with acute or convalescent COVID-19. The CDR3 runs from the conserved cysteine through the conserved F or W. Each record gives: clone size, V gene, D gene, J gene, CDR3 protein, CDR3 DNA. The D gene is left open where the match is weak. Some rows have no size entry. The others give once, few or many, or a class for an expanded clone.

>NA|TRBV28|NA|TRBJ1-5
CASSTPSYQPQHF
TGTGCCAGCAGTACTCCAAGTTATCAGCCCCAGCATTTT
>NA|TRBV2|NA|TRBJ2-4
CASSEWSADIQYF
TGTGCCAGCAGTGAATGGAGTGCGGACATTCAGTACTTC
>NA|TRBV4-1|TRBD2|TRBJ2-2
CASSQAGLAGGTGELFF
TGCGCCAGCAGCCAAGCAGGACTAGCGGGGGGTACCGGGGAGCTGTTTTTT
>NA|TRBV28|NA|TRBJ1-5
CASSPVKNSNQPQHF
TGTGCCAGCAGCCCGGTAAAAAATAGCAATCAGCCCCAGCATTTT
>once|TRBV11-3|TRBD2|TRBJ2-5
CASSPTSVGTQYF
TGTGCCAGCAGCCCTACTAGCGTTGGGACCCAGTACTTC
>NA|TRBV7-9|TRBD2|TRBJ2-3
CASSHFVAGRTDTQYF
TGTGCCAGCAGCCATTTCGTAGCGGGCCGCACAGATACGCAGTATTTT
>NA|TRBV4-2|TRBD1|TRBJ2-2
CASSHPTGPGELFF
TGTGCCAGCAGCCACCCGACAGGGCCCGGGGAGCTGTTTTTT
>once|TRBV3-1/TRBV3-2|NA|TRBJ2-1
CASSHSPGLSLGEQFF
TGTGCCAGCAGCCATTCACCGGGTTTAAGTCTCGGTGAGCAGTTCTTC
>NA|TRBV3-1/TRBV3-2|NA|TRBJ1-1
CASSPFVPGEAFF
TGTGCCAGCAGCCCCTTCGTCCCGGGGGAAGCTTTCTTT
>NA|TRBV10-3|NA|TRBJ2-4
CAISQQGEGNIQYF
TGTGCCATCAGTCAACAGGGGGAGGGGAACATTCAGTACTTC
>NA|TRBV5-1|NA|TRBJ2-7
CASSPAGSYEQYF
TGCGCCAGCAGCCCTGCGGGCTCCTACGAGCAGTACTTC
>few|TRBV5-8|NA|TRBJ1-6
CASSLALASSPLHF
TGTGCCAGCAGCTTGGCCTTGGCCTCCTCACCCCTCCACTTT
>NA|TRBV9|TRBD1|TRBJ1-1
CASSSRTGNTEAFF
TGTGCCAGCAGCTCCAGGACAGGGAACACTGAAGCTTTCTTT
>NA|TRBV4-3|NA|TRBJ2-7
CASSQATGREQYF
TGCGCCAGCAGCCAAGCCACAGGGCGCGAGCAGTACTTC
>few|TRBV28|TRBD2|TRBJ2-6
CASIAGGAGANVLTF
TGTGCCAGCATCGCCGGGGGGGCTGGGGCCAACGTCCTGACTTTC
>NA|TRBV29-1|TRBD2|TRBJ2-2
CSAATSGVNTGELFF
TGCAGCGCCGCCACTAGCGGGGTTAACACCGGGGAGCTGTTTTTT
>NA|TRBV7-7|NA|TRBJ2-5
CASSLARGETQYF
TGTGCCAGCAGCTTAGCTCGGGGTGAGACCCAGTACTTC
>NA|TRBV7-9|NA|TRBJ2-5
CASSLGVDSQETQYF
TGTGCCAGCAGCTTAGGGGTGGACAGCCAAGAGACCCAGTACTTC
>NA|TRBV19|TRBD2|TRBJ2-2
CASSARTSLGGELFF
TGTGCCAGTAGTGCCAGGACTAGCTTAGGCGGGGAGCTGTTTTTT
>NA|TRBV19|TRBD2|TRBJ2-7
CASSRTRSYEQYF
TGTGCCAGTAGTAGGACTAGATCGTACGAGCAGTACTTC
>NA|TRBV5-5|TRBD1|TRBJ1-2
CASSLDPTGGLWGYTF
TGTGCCAGCAGCTTAGACCCGACAGGGGGGTTATGGGGCTACACCTTC
>NA|TRBV5-1|NA|TRBJ1-3
CASSLVIDKPGNTIYF
TGCGCCAGCAGCTTGGTTATAGACAAGCCCGGAAACACCATATATTTT
>NA|TRBV7-7|TRBD2|TRBJ2-1
CASSPLAGGYNEQFF
TGTGCTAGCAGCCCACTAGCGGGAGGGTACAATGAGCAGTTCTTC
>NA|TRBV2|NA|TRBJ1-6
CASSEGFIQADSPLHF
TGTGCCAGCAGTGAAGGATTTATACAGGCTGATTCACCCCTCCACTTT
>NA|TRBV5-8|NA|TRBJ2-3
CASSLPGAGTDTQYF
TGTGCCAGCAGCTTGCCGGGAGCGGGCACAGATACGCAGTATTTT
>NA|TRBV5-1|NA|TRBJ2-5
CASSDQGGQETQYF
TGCGCCAGCAGCGATCAGGGTGGGCAAGAGACCCAGTACTTC
>NA|TRBV24-1|TRBD1|TRBJ2-1
CATSDSDRGLYNEQFF
TGTGCCACCAGTGACTCCGACAGGGGCCTATACAATGAGCAGTTCTTC
>NA|TRBV7-2|NA|TRBJ2-3
CASSEPVKGTDTQYF
TGTGCCAGCAGCGAACCGGTTAAAGGCACAGATACGCAGTATTTT
>NA|TRBV5-4|TRBD2|TRBJ2-1
CATGSGLANNEQFF
TGTGCCACCGGAAGCGGACTAGCCAACAATGAGCAGTTCTTC
>once|TRBV18|TRBD1|TRBJ2-6
CASSPPGTGGAYGANVLTF
TGTGCCAGCTCACCCCCCGGGACAGGGGGCGCTTACGGGGCCAACGTCCTGACTTTC